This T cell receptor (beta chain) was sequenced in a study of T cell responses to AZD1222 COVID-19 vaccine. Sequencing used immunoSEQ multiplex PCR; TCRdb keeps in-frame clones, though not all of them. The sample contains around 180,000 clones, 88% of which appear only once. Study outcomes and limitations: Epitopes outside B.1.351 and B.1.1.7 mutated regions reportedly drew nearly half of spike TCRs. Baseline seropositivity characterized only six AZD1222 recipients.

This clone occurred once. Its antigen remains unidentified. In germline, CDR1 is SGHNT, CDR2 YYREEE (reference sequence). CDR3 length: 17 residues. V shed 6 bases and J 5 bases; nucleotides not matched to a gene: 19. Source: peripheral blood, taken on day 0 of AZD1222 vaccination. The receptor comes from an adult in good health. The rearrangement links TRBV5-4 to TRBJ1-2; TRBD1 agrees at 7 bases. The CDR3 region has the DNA TGTGCCAGCAACAAACAGGGGACTTCCACCCTTTATTATGGCTACACCTTC. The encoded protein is CASNKQGTSTLYYGYTF.